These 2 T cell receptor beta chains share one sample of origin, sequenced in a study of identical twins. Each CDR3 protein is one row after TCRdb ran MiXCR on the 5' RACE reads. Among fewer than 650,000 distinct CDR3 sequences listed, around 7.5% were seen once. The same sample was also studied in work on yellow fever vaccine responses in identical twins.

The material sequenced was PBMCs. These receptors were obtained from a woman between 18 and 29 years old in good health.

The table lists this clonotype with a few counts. Here the CDR3 DNA reads TGTGCCAGCAGCTCGACTACAGGGGTCCACGAGCAGTACTTC. Its translation is CASSSTTGVHEQYF. The V gene is TRBV7-9, the J gene TRBJ2-7; 7 bases are shared with TRBD1. Trimming removed 4 bases from V and 5 bases from J; junction bases left unmatched: 8. Germline V lookup: CDR1 SEHNR, CDR2 FQNEAQ (reference sequence). The CDR3 covers 14 residues.

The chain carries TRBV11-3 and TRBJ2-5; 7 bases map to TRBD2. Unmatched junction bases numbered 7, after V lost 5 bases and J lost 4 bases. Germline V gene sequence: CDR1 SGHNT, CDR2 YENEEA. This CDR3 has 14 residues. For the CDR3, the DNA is TGTGCCAGCAGCCACCCGCCGGGAGGAGAGACCCAGTACTTC. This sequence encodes CASSHPPGGETQYF.